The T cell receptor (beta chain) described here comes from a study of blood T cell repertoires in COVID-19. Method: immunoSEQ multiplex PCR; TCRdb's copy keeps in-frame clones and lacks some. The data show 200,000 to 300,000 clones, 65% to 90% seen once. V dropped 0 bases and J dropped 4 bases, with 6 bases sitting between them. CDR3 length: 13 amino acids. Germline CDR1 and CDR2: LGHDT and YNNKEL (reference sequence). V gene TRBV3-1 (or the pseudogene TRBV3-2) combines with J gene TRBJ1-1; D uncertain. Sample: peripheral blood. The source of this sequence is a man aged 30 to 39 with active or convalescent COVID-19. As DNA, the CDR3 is TGTGCCAGCAGCCAAGACCTTAGCACTGAAGCTTTCTTT. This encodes CASSQDLSTEAFF.